Presented here are 8 T cell receptor beta chains from one specimen sequenced in a study of PD-L1 blockade in urothelial cancer. Time point denoted: pretreatment peripheral blood. Clones were read by immunoSEQ multiplex PCR, and TCRdb kept only the in-frame ones, dropping some. The table shows approximately 90,000 clones, with around 89% occurring only once. The sequences come from PBMCs, collected around atezolizumab (anti-PD-L1) treatment. These receptors originate from a man aged 55 to 70 with urothelial cancer.

This clone has only a few counts. This chain connects TRBV19 to TRBJ2-1; 11 bases are shared with TRBD2. Germline CDR1 reads LNHDA; CDR2 reads SQIVND (reference sequence). The CDR3 has 17 amino acids. The ends lost 3 bases at V and 2 bases at J; junction bases unmatched: 6. The CDR3 coding sequence is TGTGCCAGTAGTATCTCACTAGCGGGGGCACCCTACAATGAGCAGTTCTTC. Protein sequence: CASSISLAGAPYNEQFF.

This clone appeared a single time. DNA for the CDR3: TGCGCCAGCAGCCCAACTAGCGGGAGCTACAATGAGCAGTTCTTC. Encoded protein: CASSPTSGSYNEQFF. This chain joins TRBV5-1 and TRBJ2-1, with 11 bases fitting TRBD2. This CDR3 has 15 residues. CDR1 and CDR2 (germline): SGHRS, YFSETQ. The V and J ends lost 4 bases and 3 bases, in that order; junction bases with no gene match: 3.

The rearrangement links TRBV4-1 to TRBJ2-7; 7 bases line up with TRBD1. This CDR3 comprises 15 residues. CDR1 and CDR2 from the germline V gene are MGHRA and YSYEKL. V lost 5 bases and J lost 7; bases outside the gene matches: 14. The DNA for the CDR3 is TGCGCCAGCAGCATGCGAACTACAGGGGATTGGGAGCAGTACTTC. It is translated as CASSMRTTGDWEQYF.

The rearrangement joins TRBV19 to TRBJ1-2; D gene uncertain. The CDR3 runs 13 residues. Germline-derived CDR1 and CDR2 are LNHDA and SQIVND (reference sequence). The V and J ends lost 5 bases and 2 bases respectively, with 9 bases between them. The CDR3 sequence is CASSRGQNYGYTF. The CDR3 coding sequence is TGTGCCAGTAGTCGGGGTCAAAACTATGGCTACACCTTC.

The genes are TRBV9 and TRBJ2-1; 9 positions agree with TRBD2. The CDR3 extends over 17 amino acids. V was clipped by 9 bases and J by 3 bases; unmatched bases: 16. Germline V gives CDR1 SGDLS, CDR2 YYNGEE. The CDR3 bases are TGTGCCACGCAACGGGGCGGGAGGGGACTACTCTACAATGAGCAGTTCTTC. It is translated as CATQRGGRGLLYNEQFF.

This clone was counted a few times. The genes are TRBV7-9 and TRBJ2-7; 7 nucleotides match TRBD1. Looked up from germline, CDR1 is SEHNR and CDR2 is FQNEAQ (reference sequence). CDR3 length: 12 amino acids. Trimming cost V 8 bases and J 9 bases; bases outside gene matches: 10. CDR3 sequence (DNA): TGTGCCAGCGGGGGAAGGGGGCCGCGGCAGTACTTC. Its translation: CASGGRGPRQYF.

The chain combines TRBV30 with TRBJ1-6; D is uncertain. The CDR3 runs 15 residues. The germline gives CDR1 GTSNPN, CDR2 SVGIG (reference sequence). V shed 0 bases and J shed 5 bases, with 11 bases lying between them. CDR3 bases: TGTGCCTGGAGTGTACTGTTCGGTGATAATTCACCCCTCCACTTT. Its translation: CAWSVLFGDNSPLHF.

The chain joins TRBV30 to TRBJ2-7; 11 positions agree with TRBD1. J gave up 5 bases and V 2 bases, and 5 bases lay outside the gene matches. CDR3 size: 14 residues. CDR1 and CDR2 from the germline V gene are GTSNPN and SVGIG (reference sequence). The CDR3 nucleotides read TGTGCCTGGAGTACCTTGGGACAGGGGGACGAGCAGTACTTC. This sequence encodes CAWSTLGQGDEQYF. The variable domain in full, completed from reference TRBV30 and TRBJ2-7, reads SQTIHQWPATLVQPVGSPLSLECTVEGTSNPNLYWYRQAAGRGLQLLFYSVGIGQISSEVPQNLSASRPQDRQFILSSKKLLLSDSGFYLCAWSTLGQGDEQYFGPGTRLTVT.